These T cell receptor beta chains were read from a single sample in a study of blood T cells in healthy people across ages. Each CDR3 protein is one row after TCRdb ran MiXCR on the 5' RACE reads. Of about 580,000 distinct CDR3 sequences listed, around 48% are singletons. Sequenced sample: blood. The receptors here all came from a man aged 80 or over in good health. Both conserved end residues are part of each CDR3. A D gene is named only where the DNA matches it firmly. Size is stated for part of the rows, as once, few or many counts, or as a class when the clone is expanded.

v_call	j_call	d_call	clone_size	cdr3_aa	cdr3_nt
TRBV5-1	TRBJ1-1	.	.	CASSLEAGPGTEAFF	TGCGCCAGCAGCTTGGAGGCGGGGCCGGGAACTGAAGCTTTCTTT
TRBV5-1	TRBJ2-7	TRBD1	.	CASSLGGTDLYEQYF	TGCGCCAGCAGCTTGGGTGGGACAGACCTGTACGAGCAGTACTTC
TRBV5-6	TRBJ2-7	.	.	CASSPGWREKQYF	TGTGCCAGCAGCCCTGGATGGAGGGAAAAGCAGTACTTC
TRBV27	TRBJ2-5	.	once	CASSLSFQTGTQYF	TGTGCCAGCAGTTTATCGTTTCAGACTGGGACCCAGTACTTC
TRBV12-3/TRBV12-4	TRBJ2-3	TRBD1	.	CASSRQGGTDTQYF	TGTGCCAGCAGTCGACAGGGAGGCACAGATACGCAGTATTTT
TRBV5-1	TRBJ2-1	.	few	CASSFSASGGYNEQFF	TGCGCCAGCAGCTTCTCTGCGAGCGGAGGTTACAATGAGCAGTTCTTC
TRBV6-6	TRBJ1-2	TRBD1	.	CASTQGGYGYTF	TGTGCCAGCACCCAGGGGGGATATGGCTACACCTTC
TRBV6-1	TRBJ1-1	TRBD1	.	CASSGKTGVPNTEAFF	TGTGCCAGCAGTGGAAAAACAGGGGTTCCGAACACTGAAGCTTTCTTT
TRBV20-1	TRBJ2-1	TRBD2	.	CSASALAGGGNEQFF	TGCAGTGCTTCCGCCCTAGCGGGAGGTGGCAATGAGCAGTTCTTC
TRBV6-6	TRBJ1-2	.	many	CASREGNYGYTF	TGTGCCAGCAGGGAGGGTAACTATGGCTACACCTTC
TRBV5-5	TRBJ2-1	.	once	CASSLLGSHNEQFF	TGTGCCAGCAGCTTGTTAGGCAGCCACAATGAGCAGTTCTTC
TRBV20-1	TRBJ1-5	TRBD1	.	CSAPRDRDQPQHF	TGCAGTGCTCCACGGGACAGGGATCAGCCCCAGCATTTT
TRBV20-1	TRBJ1-2	.	.	CSFRSGEHGYTF	TGCAGTTTCAGATCAGGGGAACATGGCTACACCTTC
TRBV6-5	TRBJ1-2	TRBD1	.	CASSYSGTGNYYGYTF	TGTGCCAGCAGTTACTCGGGGACAGGGAATTACTATGGCTACACCTTC
TRBV7-2	TRBJ2-2	.	.	CASSPVAGDYTGELFF	TGTGCCAGCAGCCCTGTAGCAGGAGACTACACCGGGGAGCTGTTTTTT
TRBV4-1	TRBJ1-2	.	.	CASSQVVTPRDYGYTF	TGCGCCAGCAGCCAAGTAGTAACGCCAAGGGACTATGGCTACACCTTC
TRBV20-1	TRBJ2-5	.	few	CSASGRRQETQYF	TGCAGTGCTAGTGGGCGTAGGCAAGAGACCCAGTACTTC
TRBV12-3/TRBV12-4	TRBJ2-3	TRBD2	.	CASRWLSGSGGGADTQYF	TGTGCCAGCCGGTGGTTGTCGGGAAGCGGCGGGGGGGCAGATACGCAGTATTTT
TRBV25-1	TRBJ2-7	.	few	CASSDAGKSSYEQYF	TGTGCCAGCAGTGATGCCGGGAAGAGCTCCTACGAGCAGTACTTC
TRBV4-3	TRBJ2-1	.	.	CASSQDRWGEQFF	TGCGCCAGCAGCCAAGATAGGTGGGGTGAGCAGTTCTTC
TRBV7-2	TRBJ2-5	.	.	CASSLISRAPKETQYF	TGTGCCAGCAGCTTGATCAGTCGGGCGCCTAAAGAGACCCAGTACTTC
TRBV20-1	TRBJ1-1	TRBD1	.	CSAPGQMNTEAFF	TGCAGTGCGCCGGGACAGATGAACACTGAAGCTTTCTTT
TRBV7-9	TRBJ2-3	TRBD2	.	CASSFSGGGTDTQYF	TGTGCCAGCAGCTTTAGCGGGGGAGGCACAGATACGCAGTATTTT
TRBV9	TRBJ2-1	TRBD2	few	CASSTRGGGGIYNEQFF	TGTGCCAGCAGCACCCGGGGGGGCGGGGGGATCTACAATGAGCAGTTCTTC
TRBV7-8	TRBJ2-1	TRBD2	.	CASSSSLAGIYNEQFF	TGTGCCAGCAGCTCCAGCCTAGCGGGCATCTACAATGAGCAGTTCTTC
TRBV7-2	TRBJ2-7	.	.	CASSVVLADYEQYF	TGTGCCAGCAGCGTAGTCCTAGCCGACTACGAGCAGTACTTC
TRBV7-2	TRBJ2-1	.	.	CASSYAGSHNEQFF	TGTGCCAGCAGCTATGCCGGGAGTCACAATGAGCAGTTCTTC
TRBV29-1	TRBJ2-5	TRBD1	few	CSVDRTGETQYF	TGCAGCGTTGATCGGACAGGGGAGACCCAGTACTTC
TRBV28	TRBJ1-1	TRBD1	.	CASRFRGTNTEAFF	TGTGCCAGCAGATTCAGGGGGACGAACACTGAAGCTTTCTTT
TRBV2	TRBJ2-1	.	.	CASRDFSFF	TGTGCCAGCAGAGACTTTTCGTTCTTC
TRBV20-1	TRBJ2-7	TRBD2	few	CSATLAGGREQYF	TGCAGTGCCACACTAGCGGGGGGGCGAGAGCAGTACTTC
TRBV20-1	TRBJ2-1	TRBD2	few	CSARPLLAGLVNEQFF	TGCAGTGCTAGACCTCTACTAGCGGGATTAGTTAATGAGCAGTTCTTC
TRBV9	TRBJ2-1	TRBD2	.	CASGGTSGRNEQFF	TGTGCCAGCGGCGGGACTAGCGGCAGAAATGAGCAGTTCTTC
TRBV24-1	TRBJ2-7	.	few	CATSDFFEQYF	TGTGCCACCAGTGATTTTTTCGAGCAGTACTTC
TRBV6-2/TRBV6-3	TRBJ2-3	TRBD1	.	CASSYGTENTDTQYF	TGTGCCAGCAGTTACGGGACAGAGAACACAGATACGCAGTATTTT
TRBV4-3	TRBJ1-6	.	.	CASSPRGHNSPLHF	TGCGCCAGCAGCCCCCGGGGCCATAATTCACCCCTCCACTTT
TRBV5-1	TRBJ2-1	TRBD2	.	CASSLGSSGSSYNEQFF	TGCGCCAGCAGCTTGGGGTCTAGCGGGAGCTCCTACAATGAGCAGTTCTTC
TRBV20-1	TRBJ2-5	.	once	CGARDTRGETQYF	TGCGGTGCTAGAGATACGCGCGGAGAGACCCAGTACTTC
TRBV6-5	TRBJ2-1	TRBD1	many	CASSRDRDNEQFF	TGTGCCAGCAGCCGGGACAGAGACAATGAGCAGTTCTTC
TRBV27	TRBJ2-3	.	.	CASSPLSLLGGTDTQYF	TGTGCCAGCAGTCCCCTGAGTCTTTTAGGAGGCACAGATACGCAGTATTTT
TRBV10-3	TRBJ2-1	TRBD2	.	CAISESGTSSYNEQFF	TGTGCCATCAGTGAGTCCGGGACTAGCAGCTACAATGAGCAGTTCTTC
TRBV12-3/TRBV12-4	TRBJ1-2	.	.	CASTQQGFGYTF	TGTGCCAGCACACAGCAGGGGTTTGGCTACACCTTC
TRBV7-2	TRBJ2-3	.	.	CASSWDRTKAQYF	TGTGCCAGCAGCTGGGACCGGACCAAGGCGCAGTATTTT
TRBV6-5	TRBJ2-5	TRBD1	many	CASSQWVTGEGETQYF	TGTGCCAGCAGTCAATGGGTGACAGGGGAAGGAGAGACCCAGTACTTC
TRBV29-1	TRBJ1-2	.	few	CSVELGGGYGYTF	TGCAGCGTTGAACTAGGGGGGGGCTATGGCTACACCTTC
TRBV18	TRBJ1-6	.	.	CASSPSGGSPLHF	TGTGCCAGCTCACCGTCTGGGGGCTCACCCCTCCACTTT
TRBV10-3	TRBJ2-7	.	.	CAISLQNYEQYF	TGTGCCATCAGCCTCCAAAACTACGAGCAGTACTTC
TRBV6-2/TRBV6-3	TRBJ1-5	TRBD1	once	CASRLQGGNQPQHF	TGTGCCAGCAGGCTACAGGGGGGCAATCAGCCCCAGCATTTT
TRBV6-6	TRBJ1-5	TRBD1	.	CASSYSWTGDQPQHF	TGTGCCAGCAGTTACTCGTGGACAGGAGATCAGCCCCAGCATTTT
TRBV10-3	TRBJ2-1	TRBD2	.	CAISAPSGSYNEQFF	TGTGCCATCAGTGCCCCTAGCGGGAGCTACAATGAGCAGTTCTTC
TRBV6-2/TRBV6-3	TRBJ2-7	.	.	CASSPGQRTAYEQYF	TGTGCCAGCAGTCCCGGACAGCGCACCGCCTACGAGCAGTACTTC
TRBV7-8	TRBJ2-5	.	.	CASSPVAFTCNEQYF	TGTGCCAGCAGCCCAGTGGCGTTCACCTGCAATGAGCAGTACTTC
TRBV20-1	TRBJ2-7	.	.	CSARPPWGRPSYEQYF	TGCAGTGCTAGACCCCCGTGGGGGAGGCCCTCCTACGAGCAGTACTTC
TRBV6-6	TRBJ2-5	TRBD2	.	CASSDGRGQETQYF	TGTGCCAGCAGTGACGGGAGGGGGCAAGAGACCCAGTACTTC